This T cell receptor (beta chain) came from a study of cytomegalovirus exposure and HLA in healthy donors. Study-level results: Reports showed the classifier diagnosing cytomegalovirus status with high specificity and sensitivity.

For this clone: No antigen is known for it.

V lost 4 bases and J lost 4, with 14 bases in between. The germline V gene has CDR1 SGHRS and CDR2 YFSETQ. The CDR3 is 15 residues long. The data were produced by immunoSEQ multiplex PCR, yet TCRdb's version contains in-frame clones alone and is incomplete. This table has roughly 130,000 clones, under 90% appearing once. The chain carries TRBV5-1 and TRBJ2-2; tentative D call: TRBD2 (6 bases). Sequenced: PBMCs. The receptor was derived from a man aged 25-45 years in good health and CMV-seronegative. The CDR3 reads CASSRGQEGTGELFF. The CDR3, as DNA: TGCGCCAGCAGCCGGGGCCAGGAGGGCACCGGGGAGCTGTTTTTT.